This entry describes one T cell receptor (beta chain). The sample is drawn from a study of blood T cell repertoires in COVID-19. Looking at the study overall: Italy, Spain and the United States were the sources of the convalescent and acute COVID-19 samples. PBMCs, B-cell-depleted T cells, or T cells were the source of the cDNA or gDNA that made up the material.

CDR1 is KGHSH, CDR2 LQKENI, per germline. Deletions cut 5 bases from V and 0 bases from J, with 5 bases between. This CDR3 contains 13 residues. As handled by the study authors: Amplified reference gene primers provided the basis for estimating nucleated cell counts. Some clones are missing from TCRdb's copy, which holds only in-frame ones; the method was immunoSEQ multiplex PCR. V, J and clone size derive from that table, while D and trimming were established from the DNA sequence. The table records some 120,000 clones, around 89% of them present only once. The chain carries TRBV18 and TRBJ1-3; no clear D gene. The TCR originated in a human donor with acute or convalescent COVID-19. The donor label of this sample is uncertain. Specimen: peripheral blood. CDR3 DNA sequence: TGTGCCAGCTCAGAGAACTCTGGAAACACCATATATTTT. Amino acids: CASSENSGNTIYF.